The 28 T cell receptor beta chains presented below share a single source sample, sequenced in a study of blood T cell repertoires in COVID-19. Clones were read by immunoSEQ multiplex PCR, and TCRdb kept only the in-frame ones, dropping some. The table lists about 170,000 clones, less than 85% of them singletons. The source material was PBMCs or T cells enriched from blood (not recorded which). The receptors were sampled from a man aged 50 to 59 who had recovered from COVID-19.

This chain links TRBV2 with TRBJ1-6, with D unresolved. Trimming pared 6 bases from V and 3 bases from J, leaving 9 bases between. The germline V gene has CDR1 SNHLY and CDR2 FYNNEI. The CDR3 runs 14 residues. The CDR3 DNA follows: TGTGCCAGCAGCGATCGGGACTATAATTCACCCCTCCACTTT. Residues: CASSDRDYNSPLHF.

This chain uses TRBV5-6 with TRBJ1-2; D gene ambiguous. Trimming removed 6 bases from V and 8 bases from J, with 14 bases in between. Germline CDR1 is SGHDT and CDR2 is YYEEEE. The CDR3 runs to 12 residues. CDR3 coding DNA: TGTGCCAGCACCCAAAGAGGGAGGGGCTACACCTTC. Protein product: CASTQRGRGYTF.

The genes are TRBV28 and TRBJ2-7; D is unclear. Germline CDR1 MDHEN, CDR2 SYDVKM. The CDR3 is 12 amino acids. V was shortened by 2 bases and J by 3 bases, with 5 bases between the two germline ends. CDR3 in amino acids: CASSLQNYEQYF. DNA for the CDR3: TGTGCCAGCAGTTTACAGAACTACGAGCAGTACTTC.

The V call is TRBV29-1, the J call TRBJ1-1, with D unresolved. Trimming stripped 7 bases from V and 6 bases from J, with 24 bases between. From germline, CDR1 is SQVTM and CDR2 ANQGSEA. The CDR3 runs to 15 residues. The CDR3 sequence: CSASTGRSIGSEAFF. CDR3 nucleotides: TGCAGCGCGTCCACCGGCCGGAGTATTGGCTCTGAAGCTTTCTTT. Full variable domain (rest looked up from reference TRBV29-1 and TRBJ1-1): SAVISQKPSRDICQRGTSLTIQCQVDSQVTMMFWYRQQPGQSLTLIATANQGSEATYESGFVIDKFPISRPNLTFSTLTVSNMSPEDSSIYLCSASTGRSIGSEAFFGQGTRLTVV.

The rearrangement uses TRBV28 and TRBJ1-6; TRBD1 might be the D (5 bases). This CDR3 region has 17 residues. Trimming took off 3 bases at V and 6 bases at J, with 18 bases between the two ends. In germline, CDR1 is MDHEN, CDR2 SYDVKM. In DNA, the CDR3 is TGTGCCAGCAGTTTCCCGGGGGGGTTCGCTGCTAATTCACCCCTCCACTTT. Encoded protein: CASSFPGGFAANSPLHF.

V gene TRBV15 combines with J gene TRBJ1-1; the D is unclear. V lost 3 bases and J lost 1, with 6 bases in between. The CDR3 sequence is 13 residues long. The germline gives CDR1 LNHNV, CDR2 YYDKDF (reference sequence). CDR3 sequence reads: CATSSRENTEAFF. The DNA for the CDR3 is TGTGCCACCAGCAGTCGAGAGAACACTGAAGCTTTCTTT.

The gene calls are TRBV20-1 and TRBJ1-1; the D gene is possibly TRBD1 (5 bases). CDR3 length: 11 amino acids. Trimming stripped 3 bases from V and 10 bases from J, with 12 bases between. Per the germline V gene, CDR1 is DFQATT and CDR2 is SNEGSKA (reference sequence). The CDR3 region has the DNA TGCAGTGCTAGCATCGGGACTCCAGCTTTCTTT. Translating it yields CSASIGTPAFF.

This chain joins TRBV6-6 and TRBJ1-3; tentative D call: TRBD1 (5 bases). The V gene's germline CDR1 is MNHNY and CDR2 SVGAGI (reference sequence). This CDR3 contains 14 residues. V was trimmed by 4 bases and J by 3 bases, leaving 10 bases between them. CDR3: CASSLIGGGNTIYF. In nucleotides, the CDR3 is TGTGCCAGCAGTTTAATCGGGGGTGGAAACACCATATATTTT.

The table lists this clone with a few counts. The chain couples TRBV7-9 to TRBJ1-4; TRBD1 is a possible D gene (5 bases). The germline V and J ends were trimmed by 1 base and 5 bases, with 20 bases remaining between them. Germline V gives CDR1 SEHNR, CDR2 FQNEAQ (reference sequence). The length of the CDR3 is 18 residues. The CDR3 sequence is CASSLGVLTGGANEKLFF. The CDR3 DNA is TGTGCCAGCAGCTTAGGGGTTCTGACCGGCGGGGCGAATGAAAAACTGTTTTTT.

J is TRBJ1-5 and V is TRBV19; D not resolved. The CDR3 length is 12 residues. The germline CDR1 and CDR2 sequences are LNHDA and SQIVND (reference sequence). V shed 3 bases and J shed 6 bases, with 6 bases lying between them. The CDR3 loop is CASSIGSQPQHF. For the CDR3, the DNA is TGTGCCAGTAGTATCGGGAGTCAGCCCCAGCATTTT.

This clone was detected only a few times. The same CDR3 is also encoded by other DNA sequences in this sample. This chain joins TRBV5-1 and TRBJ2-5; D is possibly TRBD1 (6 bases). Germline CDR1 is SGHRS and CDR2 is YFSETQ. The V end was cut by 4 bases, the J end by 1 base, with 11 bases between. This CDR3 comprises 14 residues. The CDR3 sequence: CASSPGQPQETQYF. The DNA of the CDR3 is TGCGCCAGCAGCCCCGGACAGCCCCAAGAGACCCAGTACTTC.

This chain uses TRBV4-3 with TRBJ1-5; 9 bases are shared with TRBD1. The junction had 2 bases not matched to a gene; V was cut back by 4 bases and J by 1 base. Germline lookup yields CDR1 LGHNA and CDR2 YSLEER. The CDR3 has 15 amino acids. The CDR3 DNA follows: TGCGCCAGCAGCCGTGGACAGGGGAGCAATCAGCCCCAGCATTTT. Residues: CASSRGQGSNQPQHF.

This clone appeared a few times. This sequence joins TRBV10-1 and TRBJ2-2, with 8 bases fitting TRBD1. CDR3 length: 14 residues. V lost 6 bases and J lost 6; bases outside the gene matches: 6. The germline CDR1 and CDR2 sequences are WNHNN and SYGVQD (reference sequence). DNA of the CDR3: TGCGCCAGCAGCGGGGACAGGCGGTCCGGGGAGCTGTTTTTT. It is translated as CASSGDRRSGELFF.

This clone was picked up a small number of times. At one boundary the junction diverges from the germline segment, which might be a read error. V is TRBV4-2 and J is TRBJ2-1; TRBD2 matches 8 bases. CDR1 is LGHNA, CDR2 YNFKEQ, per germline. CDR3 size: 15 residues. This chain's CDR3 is CASSRAGASNNEQFF. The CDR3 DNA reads TGTGCCAGCAGCAGAGCGGGGGCCTCCAACAATGAGCAGTTCTTC.

The CDR3 bases are TGTGCCAGTAGTACACCCCCGGGGACTAGCGGGGCGACGGCGGCGCAGTATTTT. It translates to CASSTPPGTSGATAAQYF. The chain uses TRBV19 and TRBJ2-3, with 13 bases lining up with TRBD2. V lost 4 bases, J lost 10 bases, and 17 bases stayed unmatched. CDR3 size: 18 residues. Germline-derived CDR1 and CDR2 are LNHDA and SQIVND (reference sequence).

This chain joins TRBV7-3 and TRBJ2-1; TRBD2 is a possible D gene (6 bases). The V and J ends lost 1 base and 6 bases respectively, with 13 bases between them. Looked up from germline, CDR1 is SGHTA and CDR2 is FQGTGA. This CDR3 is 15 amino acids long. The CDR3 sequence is CASSLSGKPGNEQFF. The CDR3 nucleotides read TGTGCCAGCAGCTTAAGCGGGAAGCCCGGCAATGAGCAGTTCTTC.

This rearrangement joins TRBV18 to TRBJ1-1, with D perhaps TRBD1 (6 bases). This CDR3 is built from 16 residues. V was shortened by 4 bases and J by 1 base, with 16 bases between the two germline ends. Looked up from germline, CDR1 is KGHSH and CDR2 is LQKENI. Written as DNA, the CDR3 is TGTGCCAGCTCACTATCAGAGGGGGTTTCGAACACTGAAGCTTTCTTT. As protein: CASSLSEGVSNTEAFF.

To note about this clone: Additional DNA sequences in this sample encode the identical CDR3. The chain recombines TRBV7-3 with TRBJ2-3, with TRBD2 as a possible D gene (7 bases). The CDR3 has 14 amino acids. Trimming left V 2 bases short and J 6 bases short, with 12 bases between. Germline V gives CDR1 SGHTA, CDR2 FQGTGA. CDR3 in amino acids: CASSLGGASDTQYF. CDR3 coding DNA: TGTGCCAGCAGCTTAGGGGGGGCGTCGGATACGCAGTATTTT.

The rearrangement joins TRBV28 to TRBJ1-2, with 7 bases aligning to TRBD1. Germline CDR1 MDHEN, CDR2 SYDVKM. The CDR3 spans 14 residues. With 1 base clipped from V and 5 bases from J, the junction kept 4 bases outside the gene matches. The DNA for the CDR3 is TGTGCCAGCAGTTTATTGAGGGGGCAATATGGCTACACCTTC. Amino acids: CASSLLRGQYGYTF.

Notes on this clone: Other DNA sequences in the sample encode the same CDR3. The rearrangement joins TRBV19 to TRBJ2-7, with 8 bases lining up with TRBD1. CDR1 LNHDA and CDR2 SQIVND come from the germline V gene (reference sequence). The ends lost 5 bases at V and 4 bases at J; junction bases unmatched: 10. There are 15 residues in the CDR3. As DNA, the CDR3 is TGTGCCAGTAGTGTCTCCGGGACAGGATCTTACGAGCAGTACTTC. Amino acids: CASSVSGTGSYEQYF. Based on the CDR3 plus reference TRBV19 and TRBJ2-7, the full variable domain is DGGITQSPKYLFRKEGQNVTLSCEQNLNHDAMYWYRQDPGQGLRLIYYSQIVNDFQKGDIAEGYSVSREKKESFPLTVTSAQKNPTAFYLCASSVSGTGSYEQYFGPGTRLTVT.

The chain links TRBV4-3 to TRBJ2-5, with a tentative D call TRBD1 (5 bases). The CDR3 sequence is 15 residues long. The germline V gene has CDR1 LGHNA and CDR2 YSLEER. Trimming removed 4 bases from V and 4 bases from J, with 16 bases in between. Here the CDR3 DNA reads TGCGCCAGCAGCCGCTCCGGGCAGGGCGGAGAGACCCAGTACTTC. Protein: CASSRSGQGGETQYF.

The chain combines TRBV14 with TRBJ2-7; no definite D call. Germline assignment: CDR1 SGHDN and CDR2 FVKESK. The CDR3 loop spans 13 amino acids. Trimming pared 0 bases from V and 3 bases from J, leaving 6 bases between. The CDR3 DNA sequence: TGTGCCAGCAGCCAAGAAGTCAGCTACGAGCAGTACTTC. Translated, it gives CASSQEVSYEQYF.

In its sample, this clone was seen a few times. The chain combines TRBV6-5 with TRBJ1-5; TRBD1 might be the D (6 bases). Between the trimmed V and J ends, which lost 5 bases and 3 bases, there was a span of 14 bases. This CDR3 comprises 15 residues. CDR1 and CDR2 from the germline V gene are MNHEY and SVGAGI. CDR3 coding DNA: TGTGCCAGCAGTAGGACAGATTCCATCAATCAGCCCCAGCATTTT. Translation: CASSRTDSINQPQHF.

In nucleotides, the CDR3 is TGCGCCAGCAGCGTCGCGGGGCACACTGAAGCTTTCTTT. Its translation: CASSVAGHTEAFF. The rearrangement uses TRBV5-1 and TRBJ1-1; maybe TRBD1 (5 bases). The ends were cut back, 4 bases at V and 3 bases at J, with 10 bases in the middle. Germline V gene sequence: CDR1 SGHRS, CDR2 YFSETQ. The CDR3 loop spans 13 amino acids. The entire variable domain, with the rest obtained from reference TRBV5-1 and TRBJ1-1, is as follows: KAGVTQTPRYLIKTRGQQVTLSCSPISGHRSVSWYQQTPGQGLQFLFEYFSETQRNKGNFPGRFSGRQFSNSRSEMNVSTLELGDSALYLCASSVAGHTEAFFGQGTRLTVV.

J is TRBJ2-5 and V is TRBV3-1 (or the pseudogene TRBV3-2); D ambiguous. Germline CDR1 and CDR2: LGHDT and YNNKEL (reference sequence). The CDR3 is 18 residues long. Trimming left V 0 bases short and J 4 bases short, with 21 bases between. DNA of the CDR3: TGTGCCAGCAGCCAAGAGTTCCCAGCGACCCAAGTTCCAGAGACCCAGTACTTC. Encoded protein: CASSQEFPATQVPETQYF.

The CDR3, as DNA: TGTGCCAGCAGCTTGGCTCCGGGAACAGGGTACGAGCAGTACTTC. It is translated as CASSLAPGTGYEQYF. The V gene is TRBV7-8, the J gene TRBJ2-7; D is perhaps TRBD1 (6 bases). This CDR3 spans 15 amino acids. The V gene's germline CDR1 is SGHVS and CDR2 FQNEAQ. The germline V and J ends were trimmed by 3 bases and 4 bases, with 16 bases remaining between them.

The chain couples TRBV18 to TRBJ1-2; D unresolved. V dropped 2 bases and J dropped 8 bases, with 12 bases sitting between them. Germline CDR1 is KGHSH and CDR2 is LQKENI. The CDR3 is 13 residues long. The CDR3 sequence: CASSPTEGIGYTF. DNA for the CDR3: TGTGCCAGCTCACCAACGGAGGGTATCGGCTACACCTTC.

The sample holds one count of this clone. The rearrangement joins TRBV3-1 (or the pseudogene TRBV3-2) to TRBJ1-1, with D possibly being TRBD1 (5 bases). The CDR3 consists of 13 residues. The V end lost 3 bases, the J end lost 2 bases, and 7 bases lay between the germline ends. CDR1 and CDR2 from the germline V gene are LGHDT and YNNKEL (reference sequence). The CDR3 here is CASSQTANTEAFF. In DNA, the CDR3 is TGTGCCAGCAGCCAGACAGCAAACACTGAAGCTTTCTTT.